This TCR beta chain was observed in a study of tumor-infiltrating lymphocytes in primary liver carcinoma (dated by TCRdb to about 2017). In terms of the full investigation: Surgical resection was performed in China between late 2015 and 2016 on about 5 patients with histopathologically diagnosed primary liver carcinoma. TCRbeta repertoire sequencing covered about 35 specimens from 5 patients: 25 or so tumor regions, 5 adjacent noncancerous liver tissues and 5 peripheral blood samples. Reproducibility between technical replicate repertoires was high, with correlation coefficients above 0.95 and mean shared-clone rates approximately 0.88. The five patients had tumors staged T1-T3 N0M0, with maximum diameters ranging from about 4 to 11 cm. Roughly 3.65 to 8 million productive TCRbeta reads were obtained per sample, and no significant difference in read depth was found between tissue types. Of the five patients (three men and two women, aged 30 to 69 years), four had hepatocellular carcinoma and one had combined HCC and intrahepatic cholangiocarcinoma. The study combined TCRbeta repertoire sequencing, expression microarrays and whole-exome sequencing across five regions of each liver tumor, with adjacent normal tissue and blood. The study at large found these results: Only the TCR beta chain was sequenced, so true repertoire diversity is likely underestimated because unpaired alpha chains were not captured. Only four or five patients were included in the study, and the authors note that the findings should be validated in a larger study. Repertoire overlap was higher between tumor regions (mean roughly 35%) than tumor-adjacent (approximately 17%) or tumor-blood (roughly 14%) pairs, consistent with antigen-driven expansion. Compared with blood, tumors had a significantly larger share of the repertoire taken up by the top 250 clones (p = 0.039). Because the samples were bulk and unsorted, CD4+ and CD8+ T cell repertoires could not be compared.

Blood RNA was extracted from unsorted whole blood using TRIzol reagent, and germline DNA was obtained with the DNeasy Blood & Tissue kit. Patients had chronic HBV infection and were treatment-naive at sampling. About 3.7 milliliters of peripheral blood were collected into K2EDTA tubes before surgery. The CDR3, cysteine through phenylalanine, is 13 amino acids long. The CDR3 DNA has 39 bases and is translated from base 1. Based on the germline V gene, the CDR1 and CDR2 sequences are SQVTM and ANQGSEA. V loses 3 bases, J loses 6 bases, and the germline ends lie 15 bases apart. A constant-region primer and ProtoScript II reverse transcriptase were used to reverse-transcribe TCRbeta-specific cDNA from approximately 500 ng total RNA. The TCRbeta libraries were prepared through three rounds of nested multiplex PCR following a slightly modified ARM-PCR procedure. Each of the first two PCR rounds ran for around 10 cycles using multiplex TRBV1-TRBV30 forward primers together with a Cbeta reverse primer. Sample barcodes and Illumina adapters were added in a final 25-cycle PCR using Deep VentR polymerase. Amplicons of 200-500 bp were gel-purified with a QIAquick gel extraction kit before sequencing. An Illumina HiSeq 2500 was used to sequence the TCRbeta amplicons with 250-bp paired-end reads. Under the source paper's analysis protocol: Trimmomatic v0.33 was used to quality-trim the reads, and FLASH v1.2.11 was used to merge paired reads so that full CDR3 sequences could be recovered. V, D and J germline segments were assigned to the rearranged TCRbeta sequences using MiGEC v1.2.1b. Clonotype statistics, along with Shannon-Wiener diversity indices, were calculated using VDJtools v1.0.0. To reduce sampling bias, subsequent analyses other than the diversity analysis used only the 250 most abundant clonotypes in each sample. Using fastp at Q25 and MiXCR, TCRdb reprocessed the public reads and kept productive beta chains. Each CDR3 protein appears once, grouped with its most common genes and DNA. TCRdb's processing, not the authors' own work, is the source of the V and J calls. This sample has more than 150,000 distinct CDR3 sequences in its table, and roughly three fifths of those were observed once. Around 74% of the sample comes from the top ten.

There are a few counts of this clonotype. Its antigen is still unknown. One base away there is no much larger clone; base qualities are not given. The chain is assembled from TRBV29-1 and TRBJ2-7; the D gene lacks a confident call. The sample was peripheral blood. This clonotype originated in a man aged 40-49 years with primary liver carcinoma and hepatitis B virus infection. The CDR3 protein sequence reads: CSVEGVTPLEQYF. The bases read TGCAGCGTTGAGGGCGTGACTCCCCTCGAGCAGTACTTC.